This paragraph covers one TCR beta chain sequence. The sample originates from a study of CD8+CD57+ T cells in acquired aplastic anemia. The template for TCR beta VDJ and CDR3 sequence profiling was genomic DNA. MiXCR was run by TCRdb on the reads, yielding one entry per CDR3 protein. Among 400,000 to 500,000 distinct CDR3 sequences, around 68% were seen once, and the ten largest hold under 5%. This CDR3 comprises 11 residues. V was trimmed by 7 bases and J by 10 bases, leaving 13 bases between them. Germline V lookup: CDR1 MNHEY, CDR2 SVGAGI. Sequencing input: sorted CD4+, CD8+, or CD8+CD57+ T cells (not recorded which) from PBMCs. The source is a human donor in good health, serving as a control. The rearrangement links TRBV6-5 to TRBJ1-1; no definite D call. CDR3 coding DNA: TGTGCCAGCATTCCCGGGGTTCGAGCTTTCTTT. It encodes CASIPGVRAFF.